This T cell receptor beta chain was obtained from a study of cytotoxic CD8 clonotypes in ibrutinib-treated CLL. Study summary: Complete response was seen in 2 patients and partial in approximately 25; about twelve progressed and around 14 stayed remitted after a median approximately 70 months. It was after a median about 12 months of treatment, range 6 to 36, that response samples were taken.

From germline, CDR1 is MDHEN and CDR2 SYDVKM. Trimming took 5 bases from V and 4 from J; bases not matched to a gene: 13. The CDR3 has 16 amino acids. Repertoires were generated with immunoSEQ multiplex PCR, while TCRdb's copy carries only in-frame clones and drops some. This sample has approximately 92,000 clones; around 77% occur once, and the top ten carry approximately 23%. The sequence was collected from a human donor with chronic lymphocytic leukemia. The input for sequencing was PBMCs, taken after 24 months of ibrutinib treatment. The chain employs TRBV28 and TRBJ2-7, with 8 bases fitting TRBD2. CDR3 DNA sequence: TGTGCCAGCAGTGGGGGTAGCGGGACAAGGGTTTACGAGCAGTACTTC. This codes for CASSGGSGTRVYEQYF.